The present T cell receptor (beta chain) was sequenced within a study of cytomegalovirus exposure and HLA in healthy donors. Study-wide findings and caveats: Reported findings show TCR beta sequences accurately forecast HLA-A and HLA-B alleles in most subjects. There were some V segments, including TRBV6-2 and TRBV6-3, excluded as indistinguishable. Later on, a genetic analysis was performed. It linked a missense variant in DCLRE1C with V- and J-gene trimming of TCR beta.

Of note for this clone: The antigen is unknown.

V lost 3 bases and J lost 4, with 10 bases in between. CDR1 SGHRS and CDR2 YFSETQ come from the germline V gene. CDR3 length: 13 amino acids. In the PCR, 60 Vbeta and 13 Jbeta primers were used. The method was immunoSEQ multiplex PCR; TCRdb's version includes in-frame clones alone and lacks a portion of them. Found here are around 140,000 clones, around 79% of them singletons; the top ten hold about 3.7%. The receptor comes from a male donor in good health and CMV-seronegative. Specimen: PBMCs. This chain joins TRBV5-1 and TRBJ1-2; TRBD1 is a possible D gene (6 bases). The CDR3 loop reads CASSYREPYGYTF. CDR3 sequence (DNA): TGCGCCAGCAGCTACAGGGAGCCCTATGGCTACACCTTC.